These T cell receptor beta chains were read from a single sample in a study of a mutant IDH1 vaccine in newly diagnosed glioma. The antigens of these receptors remain unknown. Sequenced by immunoSEQ multiplex PCR; TCRdb stores in-frame clones only, minus some. The table has under 50,000 clones, 70% to 90% seen once; the top ten hold 5% to 7%. The material sequenced was PBMCs, taken from a glioma patient whose treatment included an IDH1 peptide vaccine. The receptors derive from a woman aged 40 to 50 with glioma. The conserved cysteine and the conserved F or W are not part of the CDR3 here.

V	J	CDR3
TRBV6-6	TRBJ1-4	ASSSRRSNEKLF
TRBV29-1	TRBJ1-1	SVGLLSGTEAF
TRBV10-1	TRBJ1-5	ASSKDSNQPQH
TRBV19	TRBJ1-1	ASSNQVPNTEAF
TRBV5-1	TRBJ1-3	ASSPTGNSGNTIY
TRBV19	TRBJ2-3	ASSTRTVPAKTSTDTQY
TRBV10-3	TRBJ2-6	AISDPRRGTVLT
TRBV28	TRBJ1-4	ASRRQGDFMSEKLF
TRBV7-2	TRBJ2-5	ASSLERGRTQY
TRBV19	TRBJ2-3	ASSTGGAPDTQY
TRBV6-1	TRBJ2-3	ASTPQLGMTDTQY
TRBV5-8	TRBJ1-1	ASSPRTSMNTEAF
TRBV18	TRBJ2-7	ASSPGTGGKYEQY
TRBV29-1	TRBJ2-3	SVRGVFRTDTQY
TRBV15	TRBJ2-2	ATRREGNTGELF
TRBV2	TRBJ2-3	ASMPRVGATDTQY
TRBV6-5	TRBJ2-5	ASSSGQQETQY
TRBV2	TRBJ2-3	ASSGGSGNSYTQY
TRBV10-1	TRBJ1-2	ASSESVGYGYT
TRBV19	TRBJ1-2	ASSPTGDLYGYT
TRBV7-9	TRBJ1-1	ASSLPTGRTEAF
TRBV6-6	TRBJ2-3	ASRDGQGAGDTQY
TRBV4-3	TRBJ2-7	ASSPRTGGPYEQY
TRBV7-9	TRBJ2-3	ASSLWGRGDTDTQY
TRBV6-4	TRBJ2-4	ASSDSWRVQY
TRBV7-2	TRBJ2-1	ASSSSTAGRHNEQF
TRBV11-2	TRBJ2-7	ASRSFGTGRYEQY
TRBV4-1	TRBJ2-1	ASSPTGRAYNEQF
TRBV11-2	TRBJ1-6	ASSLGQGLNSPLH
TRBV10-2	TRBJ2-1	ASSLAGHDNEQF
TRBV10-1	TRBJ2-1	ASSRGTAGQF
TRBV28	TRBJ2-7	ASSFPKETGEQY
TRBV19	TRBJ1-4	ARYPGGGQTNEKLF
TRBV7-2	TRBJ2-7	ASSFSPGAGGPLYEQY
TRBV19	TRBJ2-7	ASSTPGQGYEQY
TRBV28	TRBJ1-1	ASSLPRQHTEAF
TRBV9	TRBJ1-5	ASSAGSSDQPQH
TRBV19	TRBJ1-4	ASSPRTRQGNEKLF